This TCR beta chain stems from a study of T cell responses to AZD1222 COVID-19 vaccine. Deletions cut 6 bases from V and 8 bases from J, with 14 bases between. Germline values: CDR1 SNHLY, CDR2 FYNNEI. This CDR3 has 13 residues. Assay used: immunoSEQ multiplex PCR; TCRdb lists only in-frame clones, some missing. The sample yields 84,000 or so clones, under 95% seen once. This rearrangement joins TRBV2 to TRBJ2-1; D might be TRBD2 (6 bases). The sample was peripheral blood, taken on day 0 of MenACWY control vaccination. This receptor was obtained from an adult in good health. CDR3 sequence reads: CASSDTSIHEQFF. CDR3 DNA sequence: TGTGCCAGCAGCGACACTAGCATCCATGAGCAGTTCTTC.